This passage covers 22 T cell receptor beta chains from one sample sequenced in a study of cytomegalovirus exposure and HLA in healthy donors. 13 Jbeta primers and 60 Vbeta primers were used for the PCR. Clones were read by immunoSEQ multiplex PCR, and TCRdb kept only the in-frame ones, dropping some. The table has about 210,000 clones, around 86% seen once. The sequenced sample was PBMCs. These TCRs come from a woman aged 50 to 60 in good health and CMV-seropositive.

V gene TRBV4-2 combines with J gene TRBJ1-2; D is uncertain. Germline CDR1 LGHNA, CDR2 YNFKEQ. The CDR3 totals 15 residues. Trimming stripped 0 bases from V and 1 base from J, with 9 bases between. The CDR3, as DNA: TGTGCCAGCAGCCAAGATGTCAGGAATAACTATGGCTACACCTTC. This gives the protein CASSQDVRNNYGYTF.

This chain connects TRBV6-1 to TRBJ1-6; D not certain. The CDR3 runs to 12 residues. Germline V gene lookup returns CDR1 MNHNS and CDR2 SASEGT. The germline V and J ends were trimmed by 5 bases and 10 bases, with 9 bases remaining between them. The CDR3, as DNA: TGTGCCAGCAGTCCCCGGGTCTCACCCCTCCACTTT. This sequence encodes CASSPRVSPLHF.

The rearrangement uses TRBV11-2 and TRBJ1-1; no definite D call. Germline V gene lookup returns CDR1 SGHAT and CDR2 FQNNGV. This CDR3 contains 14 residues. V gave up 1 base and J gave up 3 bases, with 9 bases separating them. This CDR3 is CASSLGQYDTEAFF. As DNA, the CDR3 is TGTGCCAGCAGCTTAGGCCAGTACGACACTGAAGCTTTCTTT.

This chain joins TRBV11-1 and TRBJ2-3; a weak D match, TRBD1 (6 bases). Germline CDR1 and CDR2: SGHAT and FQDESV (reference sequence). The CDR3 consists of 14 residues. Trimming removed 4 bases from V and 5 bases from J, with 13 bases in between. The CDR3 reads CASSSTSGEDTQYF. The CDR3 DNA reads as TGTGCCAGCAGCTCAACGTCAGGGGAAGATACGCAGTATTTT.

The chain couples TRBV4-1 to TRBJ2-1, with D possibly matching TRBD2 (6 bases). CDR1 and CDR2 (germline): MGHRA, YSYEKL. The CDR3 is 13 amino acids. Trimming cost V 1 base and J 5 bases, with 6 bases left between them. The CDR3 bases are TGCGCCAGCAGCCAAGTAGCGGACAATGAGCAGTTCTTC. It yields the protein CASSQVADNEQFF.

This chain connects TRBV9 to TRBJ1-2; D gene uncertain. The germline gives CDR1 SGDLS, CDR2 YYNGEE. The CDR3 length is 15 residues. Trimming took 4 bases from V and 0 from J, leaving 13 bases between them. The CDR3 loop is CASSPLENSNYGYTF. The CDR3 region has the DNA TGTGCCAGCAGCCCCTTAGAAAATTCTAACTATGGCTACACCTTC.

The chain has TRBV11-3 and TRBJ2-7; no definite D call. The CDR3 is 13 amino acids. The V gene lost 0 bases and the J gene lost 4 bases, with 7 bases spanning the gap. Germline CDR1 SGHNT, CDR2 YENEEA. The CDR3 here is CASSLEVAYEQYF. For the CDR3, the DNA is TGTGCCAGCAGCTTAGAGGTGGCATACGAGCAGTACTTC.

This chain uses TRBV7-2 with TRBJ1-6; D is undetermined. From germline, CDR1 is SGHTA and CDR2 FQGNSA. The V and J ends lost 3 bases and 4 bases respectively, with 10 bases between them. The CDR3 totals 15 residues. The CDR3 sequence is CASSLTTFYNSPLHF. The CDR3 nucleotides read TGTGCCAGCAGCTTGACTACATTTTATAATTCACCCCTCCACTTT.

The chain uses TRBV11-2 and TRBJ1-6; the match to TRBD1 covers 9 bases. J was trimmed by 9 bases and V by 4 bases; bases with no gene match: 7. The CDR3 contains 15 residues. Germline V CDR1 and CDR2: SGHAT, FQNNGV. CDR3 DNA: TGTGCCAGCAGCTCGAGGGACAGGGCAAGTTCACCCCTCCACTTT. Translation: CASSSRDRASSPLHF. The full variable domain, in which reference TRBV11-2 and TRBJ1-6 provide the parts outside the CDR3, is EAGVAQSPRYKIIEKRQSVAFWCNPISGHATLYWYQQILGQGPKLLIQFQNNGVVDDSQLPKDRFSAERLKGVDSTLKIQPAKLEDSAVYLCASSSRDRASSPLHFGNGTRLTVT.

The rearrangement joins TRBV5-1 to TRBJ1-4; D is undetermined. V lost 5 bases and J 0 bases, leaving 11 bases between the germline ends. The CDR3 extends over 15 amino acids. In germline, CDR1 is SGHRS, CDR2 YFSETQ. The CDR3 sequence is CASSSQTSTNEKLFF. CDR3 DNA sequence: TGCGCCAGCAGTTCACAGACATCAACTAATGAAAAACTGTTTTTT. Complete variable domain (other parts from reference TRBV5-1 and TRBJ1-4): KAGVTQTPRYLIKTRGQQVTLSCSPISGHRSVSWYQQTPGQGLQFLFEYFSETQRNKGNFPGRFSGRQFSNSRSEMNVSTLELGDSALYLCASSSQTSTNEKLFFGSGTQLSVL.

The chain carries TRBV2 and TRBJ1-1, with D possibly being TRBD1 (6 bases). This CDR3 is built from 17 residues. Germline CDR1 SNHLY, CDR2 FYNNEI. Trimming shortened V by 3 bases and J by 1 base, and 18 bases separated the two germline ends. CDR3: CASSDSAGATWNTEAFF. In DNA, the CDR3 is TGTGCCAGCAGTGATTCGGCAGGGGCGACATGGAACACTGAAGCTTTCTTT.

This clone was found once. The chain recombines TRBV7-2 with TRBJ1-2; D not resolved. Germline loops: CDR1 SGHTA, CDR2 FQGNSA. Trimming stripped 1 base from V and 8 bases from J, with 17 bases between. The CDR3 covers 15 residues. CDR3 coding DNA: TGTGCCAGCAGCTTAGAGGCACAGCCTTCCTCCGGCTACACCTTC. It specifies CASSLEAQPSSGYTF.

The V and J genes are TRBV4-3 and TRBJ1-6; D possibly corresponds to TRBD1 (6 bases). CDR1 and CDR2 (germline): LGHNA, YSLEER. The ends were cut back, 6 bases at V and 5 bases at J, with 11 bases in the middle. CDR3 length: 14 amino acids. CDR3 loop: CASRGTRDNSPLHF. The CDR3 nucleotides are TGCGCCAGCAGGGGGACACGAGATAATTCACCCCTCCACTTT.

The J gene is TRBJ2-1, the V gene TRBV6-5; 7 nucleotides align to TRBD2. CDR3 length: 14 amino acids. The V gene's germline CDR1 is MNHEY and CDR2 SVGAGI. The junction had 8 bases not matched to a gene; V was cut back by 6 bases and J by 6 bases. CDR3 region: CASSPRGVRNEQFF. CDR3 sequence (DNA): TGTGCCAGCAGCCCCCGGGGGGTTCGCAATGAGCAGTTCTTC.

The V call is TRBV19, the J call TRBJ2-6; the match to TRBD2 covers 7 bases. There are 17 residues in the CDR3. Germline CDR1 reads LNHDA; CDR2 reads SQIVND (reference sequence). Trimming cost V 7 bases and J 0 bases; bases outside gene matches: 9. CDR3 residues: CASTGRLWSSGANVLTF. For the CDR3, the DNA is TGTGCCAGTACCGGGAGGCTCTGGAGCTCTGGGGCCAACGTCCTGACTTTC.

This chain joins TRBV9 and TRBJ1-3; no clear D. The CDR3 runs to 15 residues. In germline, CDR1 is SGDLS, CDR2 YYNGEE. The V end was cut by 3 bases, the J end by 0 bases, with 10 bases between. The CDR3 sequence is CASSDLRSSGNTIYF. The DNA for the CDR3 is TGTGCCAGCAGCGATTTACGGAGCTCTGGAAACACCATATATTTT.

CDR3 nucleotides: TGTGCCAGCCAGATAGGAGGATACTATAATTCACCCCTCCACTTT. It specifies CASQIGGYYNSPLHF. This chain connects TRBV25-1 to TRBJ1-6; D unresolved. CDR3 size: 15 residues. Germline CDR1 reads MGHDK; CDR2 reads SYGVNS. V was clipped by 8 bases and J by 3 bases, with 14 bases between them.

The table lists this clone with a few counts. The rearrangement joins TRBV4-3 to TRBJ2-5, with a weak D call TRBD2 (6 bases). Germline loops: CDR1 LGHNA, CDR2 YSLEER. The CDR3 has 16 amino acids. The ends were cut back, 4 bases at V and 4 bases at J, with 19 bases in the middle. The CDR3 spells CASSPGAHRRGETQYF. CDR3 nucleotide sequence: TGCGCCAGCAGCCCTGGTGCCCACAGGAGGGGAGAGACCCAGTACTTC.

The chain recombines TRBV4-1 with TRBJ1-2, with 8 bases identical to TRBD1. The junction had 11 bases not matched to a gene; V was cut back by 7 bases and J by 7 bases. CDR3 length: 14 amino acids. Germline V gene lookup returns CDR1 MGHRA and CDR2 YSYEKL. DNA of the CDR3: TGCGCCAGCAACCCCGGACAGGGAATGGGTGGCTACACCTTC. This translates into CASNPGQGMGGYTF.

This clone was seen a single time. Distinct nucleotide sequences in the sample also encode this CDR3. J is TRBJ2-5 and V is TRBV4-1, with 10 bases lining up with TRBD1. CDR1 and CDR2 (germline): MGHRA, YSYEKL. This CDR3 is built from 15 residues. The V and J ends lost 1 base and 8 bases, in that order; junction bases with no gene match: 7. The CDR3 nucleotides read TGCGCCAGCAGCCAAGGGGACAGGGGCGGAGAAACCCAGTACTTC. This codes for CASSQGDRGGETQYF.

The rearrangement uses TRBV19 and TRBJ1-5, with 10 bases that match TRBD1. CDR1 is LNHDA and CDR2 is SQIVND in the germline V gene (reference sequence). V trimming: 9 bases; J trimming: 4 bases; junction bases outside the gene matches: 12. This CDR3 has 16 residues. The CDR3 DNA follows: TGTGCCAGCCGAAGACGCGGGACAGGGGAAAATCAGCCCCAGCATTTT. Protein sequence: CASRRRGTGENQPQHF.

The sample holds many counts of this clone. The chain links TRBV18 to TRBJ2-7; 9 bases are a match to TRBD2. The CDR3 totals 14 residues. Unmatched junction bases numbered 7, after V lost 4 bases and J lost 6 bases. In germline, CDR1 is KGHSH, CDR2 LQKENI. As DNA, the CDR3 is TGTGCCAGCTCACTGGGACTAGCCCCCCTCGAGCAGTACTTC. This translates into CASSLGLAPLEQYF. Combining the CDR3 with reference TRBV18 and TRBJ2-7 gives the whole variable domain NAGVMQNPRHLVRRRGQEARLRCSPMKGHSHVYWYRQLPEEGLKFMVYLQKENIIDESGMPKERFSAEFPKEGPSILRIQQVVRGDSAAYFCASSLGLAPLEQYFGPGTRLTVT.